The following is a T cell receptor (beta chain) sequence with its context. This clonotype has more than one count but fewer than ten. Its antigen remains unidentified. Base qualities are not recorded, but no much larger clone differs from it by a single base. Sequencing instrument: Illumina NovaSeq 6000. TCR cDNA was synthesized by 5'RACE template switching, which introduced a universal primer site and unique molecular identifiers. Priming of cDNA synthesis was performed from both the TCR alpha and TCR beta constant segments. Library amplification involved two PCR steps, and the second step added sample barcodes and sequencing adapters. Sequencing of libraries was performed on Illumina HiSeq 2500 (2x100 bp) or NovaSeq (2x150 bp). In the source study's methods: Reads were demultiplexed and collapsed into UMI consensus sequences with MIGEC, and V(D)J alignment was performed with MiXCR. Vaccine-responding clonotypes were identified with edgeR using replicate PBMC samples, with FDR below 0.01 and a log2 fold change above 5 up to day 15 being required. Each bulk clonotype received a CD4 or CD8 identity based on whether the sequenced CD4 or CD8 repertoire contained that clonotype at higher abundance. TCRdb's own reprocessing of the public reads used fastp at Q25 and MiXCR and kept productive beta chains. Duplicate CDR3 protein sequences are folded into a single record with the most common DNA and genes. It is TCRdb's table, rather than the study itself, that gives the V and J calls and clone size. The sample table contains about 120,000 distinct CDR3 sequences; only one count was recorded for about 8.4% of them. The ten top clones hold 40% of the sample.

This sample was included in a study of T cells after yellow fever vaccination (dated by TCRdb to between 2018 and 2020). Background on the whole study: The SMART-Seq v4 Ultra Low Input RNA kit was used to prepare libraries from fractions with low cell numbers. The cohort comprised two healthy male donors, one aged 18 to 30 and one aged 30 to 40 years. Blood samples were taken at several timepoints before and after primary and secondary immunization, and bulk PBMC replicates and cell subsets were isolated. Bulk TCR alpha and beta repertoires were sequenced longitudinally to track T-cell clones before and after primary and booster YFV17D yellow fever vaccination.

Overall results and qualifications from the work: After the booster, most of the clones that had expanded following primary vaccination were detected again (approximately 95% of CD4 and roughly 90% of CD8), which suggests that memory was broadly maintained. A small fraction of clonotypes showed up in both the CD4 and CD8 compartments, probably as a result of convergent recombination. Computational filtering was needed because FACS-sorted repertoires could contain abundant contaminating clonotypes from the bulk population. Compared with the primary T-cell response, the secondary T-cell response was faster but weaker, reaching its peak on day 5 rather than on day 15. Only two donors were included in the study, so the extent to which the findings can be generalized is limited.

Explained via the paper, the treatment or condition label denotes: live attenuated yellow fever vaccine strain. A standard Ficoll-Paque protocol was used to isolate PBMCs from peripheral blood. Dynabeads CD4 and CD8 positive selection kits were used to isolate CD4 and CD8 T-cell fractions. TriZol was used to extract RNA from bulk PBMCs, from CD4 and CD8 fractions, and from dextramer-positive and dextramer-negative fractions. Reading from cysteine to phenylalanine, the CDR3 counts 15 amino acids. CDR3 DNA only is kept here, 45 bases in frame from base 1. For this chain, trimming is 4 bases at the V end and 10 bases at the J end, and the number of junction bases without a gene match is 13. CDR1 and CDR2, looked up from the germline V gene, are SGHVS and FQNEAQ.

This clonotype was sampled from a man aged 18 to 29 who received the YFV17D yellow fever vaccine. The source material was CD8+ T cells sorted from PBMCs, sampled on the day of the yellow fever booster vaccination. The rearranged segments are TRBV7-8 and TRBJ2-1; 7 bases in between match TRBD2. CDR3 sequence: CASSWGGVRSGEQFF. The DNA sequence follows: TGTGCCAGCAGCTGGGGGGGAGTGAGGAGCGGAGAGCAGTTCTTC.